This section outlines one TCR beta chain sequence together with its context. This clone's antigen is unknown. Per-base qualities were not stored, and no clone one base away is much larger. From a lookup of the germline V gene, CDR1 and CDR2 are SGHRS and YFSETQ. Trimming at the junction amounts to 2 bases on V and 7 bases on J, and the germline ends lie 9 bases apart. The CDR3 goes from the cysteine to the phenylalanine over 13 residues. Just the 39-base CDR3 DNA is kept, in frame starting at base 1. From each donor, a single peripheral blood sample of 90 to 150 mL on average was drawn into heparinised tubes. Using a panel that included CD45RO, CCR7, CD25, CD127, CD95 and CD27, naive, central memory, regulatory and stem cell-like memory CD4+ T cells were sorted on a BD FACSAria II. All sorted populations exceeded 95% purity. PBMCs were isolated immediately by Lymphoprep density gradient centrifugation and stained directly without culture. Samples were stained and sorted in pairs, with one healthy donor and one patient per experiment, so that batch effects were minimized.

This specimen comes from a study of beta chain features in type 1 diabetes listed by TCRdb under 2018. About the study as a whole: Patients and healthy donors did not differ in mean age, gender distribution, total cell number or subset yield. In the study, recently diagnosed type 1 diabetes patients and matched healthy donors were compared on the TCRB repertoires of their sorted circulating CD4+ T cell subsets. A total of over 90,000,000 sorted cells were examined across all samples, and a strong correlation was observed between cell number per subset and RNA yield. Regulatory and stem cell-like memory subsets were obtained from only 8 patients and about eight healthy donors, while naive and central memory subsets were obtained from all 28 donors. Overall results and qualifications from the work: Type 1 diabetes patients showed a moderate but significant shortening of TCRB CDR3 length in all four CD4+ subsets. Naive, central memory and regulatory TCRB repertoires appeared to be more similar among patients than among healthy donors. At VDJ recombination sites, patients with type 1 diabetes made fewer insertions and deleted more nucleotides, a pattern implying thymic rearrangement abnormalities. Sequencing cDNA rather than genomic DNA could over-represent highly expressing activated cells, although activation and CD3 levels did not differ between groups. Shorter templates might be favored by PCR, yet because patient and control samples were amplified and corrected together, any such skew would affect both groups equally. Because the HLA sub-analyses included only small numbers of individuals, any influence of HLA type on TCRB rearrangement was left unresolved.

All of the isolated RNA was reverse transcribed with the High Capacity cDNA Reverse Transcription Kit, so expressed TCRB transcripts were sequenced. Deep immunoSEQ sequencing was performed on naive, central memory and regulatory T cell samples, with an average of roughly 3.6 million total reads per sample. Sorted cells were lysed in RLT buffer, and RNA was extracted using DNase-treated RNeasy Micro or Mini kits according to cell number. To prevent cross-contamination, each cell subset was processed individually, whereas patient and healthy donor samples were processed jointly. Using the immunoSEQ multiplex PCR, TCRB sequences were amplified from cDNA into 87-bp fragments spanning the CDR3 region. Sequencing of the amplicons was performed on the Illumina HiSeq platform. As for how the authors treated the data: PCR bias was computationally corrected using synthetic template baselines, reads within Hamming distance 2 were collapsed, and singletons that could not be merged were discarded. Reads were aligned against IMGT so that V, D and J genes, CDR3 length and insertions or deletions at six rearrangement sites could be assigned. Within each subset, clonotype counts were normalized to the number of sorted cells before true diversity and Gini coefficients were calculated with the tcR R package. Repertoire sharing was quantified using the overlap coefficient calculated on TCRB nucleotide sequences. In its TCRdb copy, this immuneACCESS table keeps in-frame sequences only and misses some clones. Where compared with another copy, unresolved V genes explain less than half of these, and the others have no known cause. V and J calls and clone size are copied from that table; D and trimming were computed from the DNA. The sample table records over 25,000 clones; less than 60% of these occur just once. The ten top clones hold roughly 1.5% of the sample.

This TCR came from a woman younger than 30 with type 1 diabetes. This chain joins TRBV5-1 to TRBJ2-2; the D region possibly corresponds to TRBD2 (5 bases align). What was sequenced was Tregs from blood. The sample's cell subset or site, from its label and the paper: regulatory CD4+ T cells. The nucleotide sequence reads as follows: TGCGCCAGCAGCTTCGGGAACGGCGGGGAGCTGTTTTTT. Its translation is CASSFGNGGELFF.